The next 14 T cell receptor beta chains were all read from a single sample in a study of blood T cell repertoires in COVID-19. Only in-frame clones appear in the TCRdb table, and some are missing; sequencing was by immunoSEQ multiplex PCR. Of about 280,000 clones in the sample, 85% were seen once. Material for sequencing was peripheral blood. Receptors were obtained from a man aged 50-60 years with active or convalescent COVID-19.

CDR3 bases: TGTGCCTGGAGTGGACAGTCAAATTCACCCCTCCACTTT. This codes for CAWSGQSNSPLHF. The rearrangement joins TRBV30 to TRBJ1-6, with D possibly being TRBD1 (5 bases). There are 13 residues in the CDR3. Trimming took 1 base from V and 7 from J, leaving 8 bases between them. Germline values: CDR1 GTSNPN, CDR2 SVGIG (reference sequence).

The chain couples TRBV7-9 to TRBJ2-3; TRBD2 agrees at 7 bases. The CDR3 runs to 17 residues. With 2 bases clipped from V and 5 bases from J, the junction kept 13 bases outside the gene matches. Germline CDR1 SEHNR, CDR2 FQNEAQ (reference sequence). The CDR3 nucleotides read TGTGCCAGCAGCTTAAGTGGTGGCGGGAGCGGGTTAGATACGCAGTATTTT. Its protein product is CASSLSGGGSGLDTQYF.

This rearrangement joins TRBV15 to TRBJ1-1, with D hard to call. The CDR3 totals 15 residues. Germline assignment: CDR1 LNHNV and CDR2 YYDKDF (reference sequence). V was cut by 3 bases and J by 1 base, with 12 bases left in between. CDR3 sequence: CATSREYTPNTEAFF. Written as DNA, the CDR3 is TGTGCCACCAGCAGGGAGTACACCCCGAACACTGAAGCTTTCTTT. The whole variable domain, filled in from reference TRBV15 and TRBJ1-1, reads DAMVIQNPRYQVTQFGKPVTLSCSQTLNHNVMYWYQQKSSQAPKLLFHYYDKDFNNEADTPDNFQSRRPNTSFCFLDIRSPGLGDTAMYLCATSREYTPNTEAFFGQGTRLTVV.

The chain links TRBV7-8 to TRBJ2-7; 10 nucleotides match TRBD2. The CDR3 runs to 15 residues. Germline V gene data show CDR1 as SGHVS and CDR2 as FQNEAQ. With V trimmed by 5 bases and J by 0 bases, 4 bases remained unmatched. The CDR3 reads CASSRAGGSSYEQYF. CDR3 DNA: TGTGCCAGCAGCCGAGCGGGAGGGAGCTCCTACGAGCAGTACTTC.

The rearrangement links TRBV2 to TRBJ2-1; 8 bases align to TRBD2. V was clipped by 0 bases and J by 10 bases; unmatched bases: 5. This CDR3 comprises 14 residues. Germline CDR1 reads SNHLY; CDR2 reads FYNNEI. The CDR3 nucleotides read TGTGCCAGCAGTGAAGCGGGACTAGTTAGAGAGCAGTTCTTC. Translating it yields CASSEAGLVREQFF.

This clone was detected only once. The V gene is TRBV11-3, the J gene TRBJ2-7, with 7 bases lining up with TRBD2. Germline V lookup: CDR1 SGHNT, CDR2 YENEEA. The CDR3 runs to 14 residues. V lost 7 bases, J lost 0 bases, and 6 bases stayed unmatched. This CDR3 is CASIPREGSYEQYF. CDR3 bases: TGTGCCAGCATCCCAAGGGAGGGCTCCTACGAGCAGTACTTC.

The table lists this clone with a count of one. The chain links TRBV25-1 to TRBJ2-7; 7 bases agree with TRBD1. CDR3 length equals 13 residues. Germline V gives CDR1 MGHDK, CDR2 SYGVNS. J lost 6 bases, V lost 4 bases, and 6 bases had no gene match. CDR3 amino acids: CASSGQQGREQYF. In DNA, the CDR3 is TGTGCCAGCAGTGGGCAACAGGGGCGCGAGCAGTACTTC.

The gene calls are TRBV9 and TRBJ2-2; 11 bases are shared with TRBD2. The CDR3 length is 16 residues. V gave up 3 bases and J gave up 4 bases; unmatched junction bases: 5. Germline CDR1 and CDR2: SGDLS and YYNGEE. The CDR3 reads CASSEGLADVTGELFF. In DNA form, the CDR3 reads TGTGCCAGCAGCGAGGGACTAGCGGATGTCACCGGGGAGCTGTTTTTT.

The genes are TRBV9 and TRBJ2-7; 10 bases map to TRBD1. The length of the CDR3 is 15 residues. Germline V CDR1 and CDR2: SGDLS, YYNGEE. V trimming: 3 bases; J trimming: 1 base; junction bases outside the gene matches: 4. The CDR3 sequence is CASSAGQGISYEQYF. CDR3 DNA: TGTGCCAGCAGCGCGGGACAGGGGATATCCTACGAGCAGTACTTC.

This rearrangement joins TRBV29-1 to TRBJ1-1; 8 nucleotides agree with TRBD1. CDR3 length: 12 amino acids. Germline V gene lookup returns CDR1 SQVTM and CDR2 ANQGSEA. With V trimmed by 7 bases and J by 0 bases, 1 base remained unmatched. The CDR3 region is CSAGQVNTEAFF. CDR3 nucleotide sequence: TGCAGCGCGGGACAGGTGAACACTGAAGCTTTCTTT.

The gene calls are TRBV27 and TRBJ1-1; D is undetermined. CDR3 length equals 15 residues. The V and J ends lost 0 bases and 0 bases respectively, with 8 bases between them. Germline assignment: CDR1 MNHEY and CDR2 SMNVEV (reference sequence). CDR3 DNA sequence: TGTGCCAGCAGTTTATCTGGGCAGGTGAACACTGAAGCTTTCTTT. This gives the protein CASSLSGQVNTEAFF.

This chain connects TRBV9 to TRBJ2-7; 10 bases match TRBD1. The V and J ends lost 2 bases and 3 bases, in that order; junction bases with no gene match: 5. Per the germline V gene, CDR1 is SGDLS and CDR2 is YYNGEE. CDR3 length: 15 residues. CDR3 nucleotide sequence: TGTGCCAGCAGCGTTACGGGACAGGGGTTCTACGAGCAGTACTTC. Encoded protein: CASSVTGQGFYEQYF. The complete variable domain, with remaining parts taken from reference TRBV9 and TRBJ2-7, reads DSGVTQTPKHLITATGQRVTLRCSPRSGDLSVYWYQQSLDQGLQFLIQYYNGEERAKGNILERFSAQQFPDLHSELNLSSLELGDSALYFCASSVTGQGFYEQYFGPGTRLTVT.

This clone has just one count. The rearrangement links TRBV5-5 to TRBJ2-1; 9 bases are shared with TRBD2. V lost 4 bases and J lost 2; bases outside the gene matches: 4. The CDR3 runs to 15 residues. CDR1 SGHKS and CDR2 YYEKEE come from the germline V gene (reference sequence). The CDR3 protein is CASSLLAGAYNEQFF. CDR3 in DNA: TGTGCCAGCAGCCTACTAGCGGGCGCCTACAATGAGCAGTTCTTC.

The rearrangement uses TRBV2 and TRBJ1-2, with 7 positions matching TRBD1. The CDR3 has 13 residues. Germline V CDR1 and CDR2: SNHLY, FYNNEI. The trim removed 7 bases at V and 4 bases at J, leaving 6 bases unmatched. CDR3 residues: CASNAGQSYGYTF. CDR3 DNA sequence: TGTGCCAGCAACGCGGGACAGAGCTATGGCTACACCTTC. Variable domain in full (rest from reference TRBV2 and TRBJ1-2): EPEVTQTPSHQVTQMGQEVILRCVPISNHLYFYWYRQILGQKVEFLVSFYNNEISEKSEIFDDQFSVERPDGSNFTLKIRSTKLEDSAMYFCASNAGQSYGYTFGSGTRLTVV.